A selection of T cell receptor beta chains follows, all from one sample in a study of early T cells in non-severe SARS-CoV-2 infection. Using its own MiXCR run on the 5' RACE reads, TCRdb lists one record per CDR3 protein. The sample has 50,000 or so distinct CDR3 sequences; over 10% are singletons. Material for sequencing was whole blood. These receptors were collected from an adult who was a healthcare worker with PCR-confirmed SARS-CoV-2 infection or an uninfected control (not recorded which). The CDR3 runs from the conserved cysteine through the conserved F or W. A D gene is named only where the DNA matches it firmly. Only some rows state a clone size, as once, few, many or a class for expanded clones.

TGCAGCGTAACAGGATCCTTTGGCTATGGCTACACCTTC,CSVTGSFGYGYTF,TRBJ1-2,TRBV29-1,few,.
TGTGCCAGCAGGCCCCGGACTAGCGGGACCTCAGCGGCAATTAATGAGCAGTTCTTC,CASRPRTSGTSAAINEQFF,TRBJ2-1,TRBV7-9,.,TRBD2
TGTGCCAGCAGCTTAGGGGACAGGGAGATGGAGACCCAGTACTTC,CASSLGDREMETQYF,TRBJ2-5,TRBV7-3,many,TRBD1
TGTGCCAGCAGCTCCGGGCTCCCGCGGCGCGAAGCTTTCTTT,CASSSGLPRREAFF,TRBJ1-1,TRBV5-6,.,.
TGTGCCAGCAGTCCTGTCTCCCAAACCGATCAGCCCCAGCATTTT,CASSPVSQTDQPQHF,TRBJ1-5,TRBV6-5,many,.
TGTGCCACCAGCACCCATGACACTGCCCTCAATGAGCAGTTCTTC,CATSTHDTALNEQFF,TRBJ2-1,TRBV15,few,.
TGCAGTGGCACCGGGGGGGTGGATGAGCAGTTCTTC,CSGTGGVDEQFF,TRBJ2-1,TRBV20-1,.,TRBD2
TGCGCCAGCACCCTGGGCATAGATCCCTACGAGCAGTACTTC,CASTLGIDPYEQYF,TRBJ2-7,TRBV5-1,many,.
TGTGCCAGCAGTTATGGGCTCCAAATGAACACTGAAGCTTTCTTT,CASSYGLQMNTEAFF,TRBJ1-1,TRBV12-3/TRBV12-4,once,.
TGTGCCTGGATCTCGACAGGTTCAGCCCTGAACACTGAAGCTTTCTTT,CAWISTGSALNTEAFF,TRBJ1-1,TRBV30,many,.
TGCAGTGCTAGAGGGGCGGCGGGAGGAATAACTGAGCAGTTCTTC,CSARGAAGGITEQFF,TRBJ2-1,TRBV20-1,few,TRBD2
TGTGCCAGCAGCGTAGGATCAGGGGGTTCCTACAATGAGCAGTTCTTC,CASSVGSGGSYNEQFF,TRBJ2-1,TRBV9,.,TRBD1
TGTGCCAGCAGCACGGGACAGTCAAAGTACGAGCAGTACTTC,CASSTGQSKYEQYF,TRBJ2-7,TRBV5-6,few,TRBD1
TGTGCCAGCAGCTTGTCGGCAAAGAAAGAAAAACTGTTTTTT,CASSLSAKKEKLFF,TRBJ1-4,TRBV7-2,few,.
TGTGCCAGCAGTTGGGGCCTCACCATATATTTT,CASSWGLTIYF,TRBJ1-3,TRBV6-8,many,.
TGTGCCTGGAGTGTCCGCTATGGCTACACCTTC,CAWSVRYGYTF,TRBJ1-2,TRBV30,.,.
TGTGCCAGCAGTTTGGGCAGGTTGAACACTGAAGCTTTCTTT,CASSLGRLNTEAFF,TRBJ1-1,TRBV12-3/TRBV12-4,many,.
TGTGCCAGTAAAATGGCGGGGGGGCGAAATGAGCAGTTCTTC,CASKMAGGRNEQFF,TRBJ2-1,TRBV19,.,TRBD2
TGTGCCAGCAGTGCATTCAACGGGGTCTATAATTCACCCCTCCACTTT,CASSAFNGVYNSPLHF,TRBJ1-6,TRBV27,many,.
TGTGCCAGCTCGACCCACTCCTACAATGAGCAGTTCTTC,CASSTHSYNEQFF,TRBJ2-1,TRBV7-6,.,.
TGCGCCAGCAGCCAAGAAGGTGACTTATACAATGAGCAGTTCTTC,CASSQEGDLYNEQFF,TRBJ2-1,TRBV4-1,.,.
TGCAGCGTCCGGGAGGGTACGAACACTGAAGCTTTCTTT,CSVREGTNTEAFF,TRBJ1-1,TRBV29-1,many,.
TGTGCCAGCAGCGCTACAGGGGGCAATTCACCCCTCCACTTT,CASSATGGNSPLHF,TRBJ1-6,TRBV5-5,.,TRBD1
TGCAGTGCCAGACTAGCGACTAGCACAGATACGCAGTATTTT,CSARLATSTDTQYF,TRBJ2-3,TRBV20-1,.,TRBD2
TGCAGTGCTAAGAAGACGGGAGGCTACACCTTC,CSAKKTGGYTF,TRBJ1-2,TRBV20-1,.,.
TGTGCCAGCAGCCCTACAGGCGTTAATGAAAAACTGTTTTTT,CASSPTGVNEKLFF,TRBJ1-4,TRBV7-6,many,.
TGTGCCAGCACCCTACCCTCGGGCCATAACACCGGGGAGCTGTTTTTT,CASTLPSGHNTGELFF,TRBJ2-2,TRBV6-2/TRBV6-3,.,.
TGTGCCAGCAGCCAACAAAACACCGGGGAGCTTTTTTTT,CASSQQNTGELFF,TRBJ2-2,TRBV3-1,.,.
TGTGCCAGCAGCTTGCTACTAGCGGGGAGTAATGAGCAGTTCTTC,CASSLLLAGSNEQFF,TRBJ2-1,TRBV5-6,many,TRBD2
TGTGCCAGCAGCAACAACAAAGCTAGCTCAGACTACGAGCAGTACTTC,CASSNNKASSDYEQYF,TRBJ2-7,TRBV9,few,.
TGTGCCAGCAGGCAAGGACAGGTCGATCAGCCCCAGCATTTT,CASRQGQVDQPQHF,TRBJ1-5,TRBV12-3/TRBV12-4,many,TRBD1
TGTGCCAGCACCCCTGCGGGCGCCCCTGTCTACAATGAGCAGTTCTTC,CASTPAGAPVYNEQFF,TRBJ2-1,TRBV27,.,.